These 29 T cell receptor beta chains originate from one sample sequenced in a study of radiotherapy plus CTLA-4 blockade in lung cancer. The protocol was immunoSEQ multiplex PCR, while the TCRdb copy is restricted to in-frame clones and leaves out a portion. The profile covers roughly 75,000 clones, with approximately 80% appearing a single time and about 0.79% taken by the ten largest. The material sequenced was peripheral blood, taken from a patient treated with radiotherapy plus ipilimumab. Every receptor here comes from a human donor with non-small cell lung cancer who had stable disease on radiotherapy plus ipilimumab.

The chain is built from TRBV5-8 and TRBJ2-5, with TRBD2 identical over 11 bases. Trimming removed 0 bases from V and 4 bases from J; junction bases left unmatched: 2. The CDR3 contains 15 residues. The germline CDR1 and CDR2 sequences are SGHTS and YDEGEE. The CDR3 nucleotides read TGTGCCAGCAGCTTGGCGCTAGCGGGGGGAGAGACCCAGTACTTC. Amino acids: CASSLALAGGETQYF.

V gene TRBV27 combines with J gene TRBJ1-5; D not resolved. CDR1 is MNHEY, CDR2 SMNVEV, per germline (reference sequence). V lost 6 bases to trimming and J lost 3 bases, with 15 bases between them. There are 15 residues in the CDR3. This CDR3 is CASRERLGVNQPQHF. The DNA for the CDR3 is TGTGCCAGCAGGGAACGGCTTGGGGTCAATCAGCCCCAGCATTTT.

The chain is built from TRBV28 and TRBJ1-4; a possible D gene is TRBD1 (5 bases). The CDR3 loop spans 19 amino acids. Germline V gene sequence: CDR1 MDHEN, CDR2 SYDVKM. V gave up 2 bases and J gave up 4 bases, with 23 bases separating them. As DNA, the CDR3 is TGTGCCAGCAGTTTAGGGCCAGGGCGTCAGCTCGGTGGTAATGAAAAACTGTTTTTT. This sequence encodes CASSLGPGRQLGGNEKLFF.

The gene calls are TRBV9 and TRBJ1-1; a weak D match, TRBD1 (5 bases). The V gene lost 4 bases and the J gene lost 0 bases, with 13 bases spanning the gap. The V gene's germline CDR1 is SGDLS and CDR2 YYNGEE. CDR3 length: 15 amino acids. The CDR3 DNA reads TGTGCCAGCAGCTCCCGGGGGGACCTGAACACTGAAGCTTTCTTT. As protein: CASSSRGDLNTEAFF. The full variable domain, its missing parts supplied by reference TRBV9 and TRBJ1-1, is DSGVTQTPKHLITATGQRVTLRCSPRSGDLSVYWYQQSLDQGLQFLIQYYNGEERAKGNILERFSAQQFPDLHSELNLSSLELGDSALYFCASSSRGDLNTEAFFGQGTRLTVV.

The rearrangement links TRBV5-1 to TRBJ2-3, with 12 bases that match TRBD2. Germline CDR1 is SGHRS and CDR2 is YFSETQ. The CDR3 has 16 amino acids. Trimming removed 4 bases from V and 3 bases from J; junction bases left unmatched: 6. This CDR3 is CASSLGTSGLTDTQYF. CDR3 coding DNA: TGCGCCAGCAGCCTAGGGACTAGCGGGCTGACAGATACGCAGTATTTT.

V is TRBV10-1 and J is TRBJ2-1; TRBD2 agrees at 7 bases. The CDR3 loop spans 16 amino acids. The germline V gene has CDR1 WNHNN and CDR2 SYGVQD (reference sequence). V shed 0 bases and J 0 bases; nucleotides not matched to a gene: 2. CDR3 residues: CASSESIAGSYNEQFF. CDR3 DNA: TGCGCCAGCAGTGAGTCTATAGCGGGCTCCTACAATGAGCAGTTCTTC.

The rearrangement joins TRBV6-1 to TRBJ1-6; TRBD1 matches at 8 bases. The CDR3 contains 15 residues. Germline CDR1 is MNHNS and CDR2 is SASEGT. The V segment lost 2 bases and the J segment 9 bases; nucleotides outside the gene matches: 6. The DNA of the CDR3 is TGTGCCAGCAGTGAATATGGACAGGGTACTTCACCCCTCCACTTT. It yields the protein CASSEYGQGTSPLHF.

The chain uses TRBV10-1 and TRBJ2-7; TRBD1 aligns across 8 bases. V was clipped by 6 bases and J by 0 bases; unmatched bases: 7. In germline, CDR1 is WNHNN, CDR2 SYGVQD (reference sequence). The CDR3 contains 15 residues. CDR3 amino acids: CASSVGTGASYEQYF. CDR3 sequence (DNA): TGCGCCAGCAGCGTAGGGACAGGTGCCTCCTACGAGCAGTACTTC.

V gene TRBV5-4 combines with J gene TRBJ2-2; D is unresolved. The CDR3 is 14 residues long. CDR1 is SGHNT, CDR2 YYREEE, per germline (reference sequence). V was clipped by 2 bases and J by 5 bases, with 10 bases between them. The CDR3 reads CASSFERVTGELFF. CDR3 nucleotide sequence: TGTGCCAGCAGCTTCGAAAGGGTGACCGGGGAGCTGTTTTTT.

The rearrangement uses TRBV7-6 and TRBJ2-5; D call uncertain. Per the germline V gene, CDR1 is SGHVS and CDR2 is FNYEAQ. Trimming took off 1 base at V and 2 bases at J, with 8 bases between the two ends. The CDR3 loop spans 14 amino acids. CDR3 amino acids: CASSLGAFQETQYF. The CDR3 coding sequence is TGTGCCAGCAGCTTAGGGGCGTTTCAAGAGACCCAGTACTTC.

V usage is TRBV9 and J usage is TRBJ1-4, with 8 bases identical to TRBD1. The CDR3 length is 15 residues. With V trimmed by 4 bases and J by 3 bases, 5 bases remained unmatched. The germline CDR1 and CDR2 sequences are SGDLS and YYNGEE. The CDR3 is CASSPSQGANEKLFF. The DNA of the CDR3 is TGTGCCAGCAGCCCCTCACAGGGGGCTAATGAAAAACTGTTTTTT.

The chain has TRBV4-2 and TRBJ2-7, with TRBD1 as a possible D gene (6 bases). V dropped 0 bases and J dropped 7 bases, with 19 bases sitting between them. Germline CDR1 is LGHNA and CDR2 is YNFKEQ. The CDR3 is 16 residues long. Here the CDR3 reads CASSQETEQGRVEQYF. The CDR3 DNA reads TGTGCCAGCAGCCAAGAGACCGAACAGGGCCGGGTGGAGCAGTACTTC.

The V gene is TRBV11-2, the J gene TRBJ1-2, with 8 bases aligning to TRBD1. V lost 4 bases, J lost 4 bases, and 11 bases stayed unmatched. The CDR3 runs to 16 residues. CDR1 SGHAT and CDR2 FQNNGV come from the germline V gene. The CDR3 DNA reads TGTGCCAGCAGCTATACGACAGGGGTTCTTTTCTATGGCTACACCTTC. The encoded protein is CASSYTTGVLFYGYTF.

This sequence joins TRBV7-3 and TRBJ2-1; 9 positions agree with TRBD2. This CDR3 is 14 amino acids long. The V and J ends lost 3 bases and 5 bases, in that order; junction bases with no gene match: 2. In germline, CDR1 is SGHTA, CDR2 FQGTGA. The CDR3 DNA reads as TGTGCCAGCAGCTTGGTAGCGGGAGACAATGAGCAGTTCTTC. Translation gives CASSLVAGDNEQFF.

The gene calls are TRBV19 and TRBJ2-5; TRBD2 matches at 7 bases. CDR1 is LNHDA and CDR2 is SQIVND in the germline V gene (reference sequence). The CDR3 loop spans 15 amino acids. Unmatched junction bases numbered 7, after V lost 3 bases and J lost 3 bases. The CDR3 spells CASSIGVGGKETQYF. The CDR3 nucleotides are TGTGCCAGTAGTATTGGCGTGGGGGGGAAAGAGACCCAGTACTTC.

In DNA, the CDR3 is TGTGCCAGCAGTGAACAATGGACAGATACGCAGTATTTT. Its protein is CASSEQWTDTQYF. This sequence joins TRBV6-5 and TRBJ2-3; D gene unclear. Trimming left V 5 bases short and J 3 bases short, with 9 bases between. The CDR3 totals 13 residues. The germline V gene encodes CDR1 MNHEY and CDR2 SVGAGI.

The J gene is TRBJ1-1, the V gene TRBV30, with 7 bases lining up with TRBD1. The CDR3 loop spans 13 amino acids. Germline values: CDR1 GTSNPN, CDR2 SVGIG (reference sequence). This CDR3 is CACGRQGNTEAFF. In DNA, the CDR3 is TGTGCTTGCGGGAGACAGGGGAACACTGAAGCTTTCTTT.

The gene calls are TRBV9 and TRBJ1-1; no firm D call. With 0 bases removed from V and 1 base from J, the gap between germline ends came to 4 bases. Germline CDR1 reads SGDLS; CDR2 reads YYNGEE. The CDR3 totals 13 residues. The CDR3 nucleotides read TGTGCCAGCAGCGTAGGGTCGAACACTGAAGCTTTCTTT. Translated, it gives CASSVGSNTEAFF.

This clone was seen only a few times. This chain joins TRBV28 and TRBJ1-2; TRBD1 matches at 7 bases. The germline V gene has CDR1 MDHEN and CDR2 SYDVKM. The ends lost 3 bases at V and 7 bases at J; junction bases unmatched: 8. CDR3 length equals 14 residues. The CDR3 reads CASSLPGTVSGYTF. The CDR3 DNA sequence: TGTGCCAGCAGTTTGCCCGGGACAGTCTCTGGCTACACCTTC.

The chain is built from TRBV10-2 and TRBJ2-5, with 9 bases identical to TRBD1. This CDR3 has 14 residues. Trimming cost V 8 bases and J 4 bases; bases outside gene matches: 8. Germline loops: CDR1 WSHSY, CDR2 SAAADI. CDR3 in amino acids: CASGGQGLGETQYF. For the CDR3, the DNA is TGCGCCAGCGGCGGACAGGGGCTGGGAGAGACCCAGTACTTC.

CDR3 residues: CASRASGRRDEQFF. CDR3 in DNA: TGTGCCAGTAGGGCTAGCGGGAGGAGGGATGAGCAGTTCTTC. The chain couples TRBV19 to TRBJ2-1, with TRBD2 identical over 11 bases. The germline gives CDR1 LNHDA, CDR2 SQIVND (reference sequence). The length of the CDR3 is 14 residues. J lost 8 bases, V lost 6 bases, and 6 bases had no gene match.

V gene TRBV5-1 combines with J gene TRBJ2-5; 11 nucleotides line up with TRBD2. This CDR3 is built from 16 residues. V lost 5 bases and J lost 4; bases outside the gene matches: 10. The germline V gene has CDR1 SGHRS and CDR2 YFSETQ. CDR3 protein: CASSELAGGHGETQYF. CDR3 nucleotide sequence: TGCGCCAGCAGTGAGCTAGCGGGAGGTCACGGAGAGACCCAGTACTTC.

The chain links TRBV7-6 to TRBJ2-3, with 11 nucleotides matching TRBD2. The CDR3 extends over 15 amino acids. J was trimmed by 4 bases and V by 2 bases; bases with no gene match: 2. Germline assignment: CDR1 SGHVS and CDR2 FNYEAQ. CDR3: CASSLLAGGPDTQYF. The DNA for the CDR3 is TGTGCCAGCAGCTTATTAGCGGGGGGGCCAGATACGCAGTATTTT.

This clone is labeled as medium-sized (0.01 to 0.1%). The DNA for the CDR3 is TGTGCCAGCAGCGTCCAGGGGAACGGGGAGCTGTTTTTT. Translated, it gives CASSVQGNGELFF. V is TRBV9 and J is TRBJ2-2; tentative D call: TRBD1 (6 bases). V dropped 2 bases and J dropped 7 bases, with 9 bases sitting between them. This CDR3 contains 13 residues. CDR1 is SGDLS, CDR2 YYNGEE, per germline.

The V and J genes are TRBV19 and TRBJ1-5; TRBD1 agrees at 8 bases. This CDR3 contains 14 residues. V lost 3 bases, J lost 10 bases, and 8 bases stayed unmatched. Germline V gene lookup returns CDR1 LNHDA and CDR2 SQIVND (reference sequence). The DNA for the CDR3 is TGTGCCAGTAGTATTCTCGCAGGGGGCTACCCCCAGCATTTT. Its translation is CASSILAGGYPQHF. The variable domain in full, with the rest retrieved from reference TRBV19 and TRBJ1-5, is DGGITQSPKYLFRKEGQNVTLSCEQNLNHDAMYWYRQDPGQGLRLIYYSQIVNDFQKGDIAEGYSVSREKKESFPLTVTSAQKNPTAFYLCASSILAGGYPQHFGDGTRLSIL.

This chain connects TRBV5-1 to TRBJ2-1; 10 bases are shared with TRBD1. The trim removed 0 bases at V and 7 bases at J, leaving 4 bases unmatched. The germline V gene encodes CDR1 SGHRS and CDR2 YFSETQ. This CDR3 spans 15 amino acids. The DNA of the CDR3 is TGCGCCAGCAGCTTGGGGGGACAGGGGCCAAATGAGCAGTTCTTC. Residues: CASSLGGQGPNEQFF. Together with reference TRBV5-1 and TRBJ2-1, the CDR3 gives the full variable domain: KAGVTQTPRYLIKTRGQQVTLSCSPISGHRSVSWYQQTPGQGLQFLFEYFSETQRNKGNFPGRFSGRQFSNSRSEMNVSTLELGDSALYLCASSLGGQGPNEQFFGPGTRLTVL.

The chain has TRBV6-4 and TRBJ1-1; no clear D gene. Germline V gene data show CDR1 as MRHNA and CDR2 as SNTAGT. This CDR3 is built from 13 residues. V was clipped by 6 bases and J by 5 bases, with 13 bases between them. The CDR3 nucleotides are TGTGCCAGCAGAAACGCGGGTGGAACTGAAGCTTTCTTT. This encodes CASRNAGGTEAFF.

This clone was seen a handful of times. The chain has TRBV19 and TRBJ1-2; D gene uncertain. This CDR3 is 13 amino acids long. The germline gives CDR1 LNHDA, CDR2 SQIVND (reference sequence). V lost 7 bases to trimming and J lost 4 bases, with 13 bases between them. The chain's CDR3 is CASTRGGSYGYTF. CDR3 bases: TGTGCCAGTACCCGGGGAGGCAGCTATGGCTACACCTTC.

The gene calls are TRBV30 and TRBJ2-5; unclear D gene. The V end was cut by 6 bases, the J end by 4 bases, with 9 bases between. This CDR3 region has 11 residues. Germline V lookup: CDR1 GTSNPN, CDR2 SVGIG (reference sequence). CDR3 region: CACALGETQYF. The CDR3 DNA sequence: TGTGCCTGTGCCCTCGGAGAGACCCAGTACTTC.